This T cell receptor (beta chain) was profiled in a study of blood T cell repertoires in COVID-19. Data came from immunoSEQ multiplex PCR; TCRdb stores just in-frame clones and leaves some out. The table records 70,000 to 95,000 clones, roughly 95% of them present only once. V was cut by 9 bases and J by 5 bases, with 13 bases left in between. Germline-derived CDR1 and CDR2 are KGHDR and SFDVKD. This CDR3 is built from 12 residues. Sequences were obtained from peripheral blood. This receptor was taken from a human donor with active COVID-19. The donor label of this sample is uncertain. The gene calls are TRBV24-1 and TRBJ2-7; D remains ambiguous. The CDR3 spells CATANSVDEQYF. CDR3 nucleotides: TGTGCCACCGCTAACTCTGTGGACGAGCAGTACTTC.